This T cell receptor beta chain came from a study of resident and recirculating memory T cells in vitiligo. On the study more broadly: Whole samples, not sorted cells, were homogenized and used for genomic DNA extraction.

A remark on this clone: What it binds is unknown.

Findings and limits, study-wide: Vitiligo lesions lacked a unique dominant clone, and clonality varied.

Anyone treated within the previous three months was excluded. The method was immunoSEQ multiplex PCR; TCRdb's version includes in-frame clones alone and lacks a portion of them. This repertoire shows tens of thousands of clones, around 92% found once; its top ten account for 5%. J lost 0 bases, V lost 4 bases, and 6 bases had no gene match. The CDR3 consists of 15 residues. Per germline, CDR1 LNHNV and CDR2 YYDKDF (reference sequence). This clonotype was obtained from a male donor with vitiligo. The chain uses TRBV15 and TRBJ2-7; 7 nucleotides agree with TRBD2. The sequenced material came from blood. The CDR3 here is CATSIKAGSSYEQYF. The CDR3 nucleotides read TGTGCCACCAGCATCAAAGCGGGGAGCTCCTACGAGCAGTACTTC.